The present T cell receptor beta chain was sequenced within a study of cytomegalovirus exposure and HLA in healthy donors. Study as a whole: Among the approximately 400 genotyped donors, 81% were placed in the Caucasian-associated ancestry cluster. Study conclusions and caveats: Reported performance of the classifier showed diagnosis of cytomegalovirus status with high specificity and sensitivity.

About this clone itself: Antigen specificity is unknown.

J lost 0 bases, V lost 4 bases, and 19 bases had no gene match. Germline assignment: CDR1 MNHNS and CDR2 SASEGT. This CDR3 contains 20 residues. 13 Jbeta primers and 60 Vbeta primers were used for the PCR. As originally analysed: An analysis performed later counted roughly 80 million unique TCR beta chains (around 9.9 million of them shared). Sequencing was performed with immunoSEQ multiplex PCR; in TCRdb, only in-frame clones are kept and a portion is missing. V, J and clone size reflect that table, while D and trimming were determined from the DNA. The sample includes 55,000 or so clones. Healthy people donating bone marrow made up the donors.

The receptor was isolated from a woman in her twenties or thirties in good health and CMV-seropositive. The chain has TRBV6-1 and TRBJ1-2; 8 bases agree with TRBD1. Source material: PBMCs. CDR3 coding DNA: TGTGCCAGCAGTGTCTCCCCGTCCTCGGACAGGGTTCATCCTAACTATGGCTACACCTTC. It translates to CASSVSPSSDRVHPNYGYTF.